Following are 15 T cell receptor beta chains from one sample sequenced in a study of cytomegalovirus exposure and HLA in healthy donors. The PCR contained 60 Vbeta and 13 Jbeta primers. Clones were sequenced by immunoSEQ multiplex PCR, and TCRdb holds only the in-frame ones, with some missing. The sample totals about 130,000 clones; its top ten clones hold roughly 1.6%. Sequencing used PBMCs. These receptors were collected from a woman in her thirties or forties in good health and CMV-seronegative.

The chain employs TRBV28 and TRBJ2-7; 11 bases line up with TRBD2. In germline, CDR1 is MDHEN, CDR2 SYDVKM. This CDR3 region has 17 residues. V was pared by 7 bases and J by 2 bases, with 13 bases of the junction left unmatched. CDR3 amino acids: CASTPSGLAGGPYEQYV. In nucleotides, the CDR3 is TGTGCCAGCACCCCATCGGGGCTAGCGGGGGGACCCTACGAGCAGTACGTC.

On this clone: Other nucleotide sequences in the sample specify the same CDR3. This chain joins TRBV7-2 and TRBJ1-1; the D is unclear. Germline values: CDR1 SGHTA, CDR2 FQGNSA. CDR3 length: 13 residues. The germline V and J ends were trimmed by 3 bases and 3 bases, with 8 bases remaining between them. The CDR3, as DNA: TGTGCCAGCAGCTTTTCCCAGGACACTGAAGCTTTCTTT. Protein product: CASSFSQDTEAFF.

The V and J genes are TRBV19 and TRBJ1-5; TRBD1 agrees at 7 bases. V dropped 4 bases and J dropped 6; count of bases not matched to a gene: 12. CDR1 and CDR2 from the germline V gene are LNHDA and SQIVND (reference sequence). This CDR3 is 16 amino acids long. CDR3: CASSKAGTEMFQPQHF. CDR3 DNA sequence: TGTGCCAGTAGTAAGGCTGGGACAGAAATGTTTCAGCCCCAGCATTTT. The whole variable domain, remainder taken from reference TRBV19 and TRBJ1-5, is DGGITQSPKYLFRKEGQNVTLSCEQNLNHDAMYWYRQDPGQGLRLIYYSQIVNDFQKGDIAEGYSVSREKKESFPLTVTSAQKNPTAFYLCASSKAGTEMFQPQHFGDGTRLSIL.

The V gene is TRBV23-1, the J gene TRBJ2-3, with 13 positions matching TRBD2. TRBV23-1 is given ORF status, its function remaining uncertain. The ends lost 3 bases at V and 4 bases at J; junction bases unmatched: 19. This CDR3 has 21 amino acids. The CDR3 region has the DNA TGCGCCAGCAGTCACGAAAGGGAGACTAGCGGGGGGTTATCCCGCGCAGATACGCAGTATTTT. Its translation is CASSHERETSGGLSRADTQYF.

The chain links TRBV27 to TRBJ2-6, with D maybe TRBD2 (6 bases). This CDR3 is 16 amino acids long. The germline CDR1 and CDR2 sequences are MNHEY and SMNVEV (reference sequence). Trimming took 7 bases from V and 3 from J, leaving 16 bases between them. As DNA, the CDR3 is TGTGCCAGCACCCTGGGGCGGGGTCGTGGGGCCAACGTCCTGACTTTC. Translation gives CASTLGRGRGANVLTF.

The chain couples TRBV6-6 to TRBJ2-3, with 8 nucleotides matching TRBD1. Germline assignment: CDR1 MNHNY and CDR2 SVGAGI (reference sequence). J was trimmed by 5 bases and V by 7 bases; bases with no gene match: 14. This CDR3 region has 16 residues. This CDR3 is CASKHSAGGLIDTQYF. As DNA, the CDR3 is TGTGCCAGCAAGCACAGCGCAGGGGGCCTGATAGATACGCAGTATTTT.

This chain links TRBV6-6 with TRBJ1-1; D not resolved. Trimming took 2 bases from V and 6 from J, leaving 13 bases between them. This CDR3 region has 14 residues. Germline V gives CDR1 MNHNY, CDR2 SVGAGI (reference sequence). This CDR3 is CASSYGHRNSEAFF. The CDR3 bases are TGTGCCAGCAGTTACGGCCACCGAAATTCTGAAGCTTTCTTT.

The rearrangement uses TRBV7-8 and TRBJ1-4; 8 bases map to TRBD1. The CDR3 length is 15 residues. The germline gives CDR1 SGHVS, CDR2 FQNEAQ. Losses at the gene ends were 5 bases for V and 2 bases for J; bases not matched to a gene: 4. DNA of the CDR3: TGTGCCAGCAGCCCCTGGACAGGGACTAATGAAAAACTGTTTTTT. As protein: CASSPWTGTNEKLFF.

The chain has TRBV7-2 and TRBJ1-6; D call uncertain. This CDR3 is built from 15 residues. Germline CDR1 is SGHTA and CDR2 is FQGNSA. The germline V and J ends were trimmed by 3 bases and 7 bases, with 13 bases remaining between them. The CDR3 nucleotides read TGTGCCAGCAGCTTGCAGGTCGCGGGGAATTCACCCCTCCACTTT. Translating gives CASSLQVAGNSPLHF.

CDR3 DNA sequence: TGCGCCAGCAGCCAAGGGGTGGGGACAGGCTCCTACGAGCAGTACTTC. This gives the protein CASSQGVGTGSYEQYF. The V call is TRBV4-3, the J call TRBJ2-7; 8 bases align to TRBD1. CDR3 length equals 16 residues. J was trimmed by 0 bases and V by 1 base; bases with no gene match: 5. Looked up from germline, CDR1 is LGHNA and CDR2 is YSLEER.

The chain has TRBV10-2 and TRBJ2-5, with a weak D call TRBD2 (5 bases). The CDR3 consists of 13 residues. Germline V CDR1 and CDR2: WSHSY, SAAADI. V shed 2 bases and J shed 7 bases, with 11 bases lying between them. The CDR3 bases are TGCGCCAGCAGTGAGCACGGGGAGCGGACCCAGTACTTC. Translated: CASSEHGERTQYF.

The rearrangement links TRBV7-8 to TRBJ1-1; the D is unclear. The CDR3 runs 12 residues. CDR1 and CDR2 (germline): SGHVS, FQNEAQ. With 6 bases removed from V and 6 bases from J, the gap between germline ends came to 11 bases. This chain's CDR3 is CASSPNAAEAFF. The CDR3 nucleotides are TGTGCCAGCAGTCCTAACGCCGCTGAAGCTTTCTTT.

CDR3 residues: CASTLPPTGSYEQYV. In nucleotides, the CDR3 is TGTGCCAGCACTTTACCCCCTACAGGTTCCTACGAGCAGTACGTC. The genes are TRBV6-5 and TRBJ2-7, with D possibly TRBD1 on 5 matching bases. Trimming left V 7 bases short and J 1 base short, with 17 bases between. The CDR3 extends over 15 amino acids. The germline V gene encodes CDR1 MNHEY and CDR2 SVGAGI.

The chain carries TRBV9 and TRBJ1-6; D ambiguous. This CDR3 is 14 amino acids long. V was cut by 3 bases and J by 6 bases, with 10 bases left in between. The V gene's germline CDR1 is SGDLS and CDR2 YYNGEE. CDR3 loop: CASSGSAFNSPLHF. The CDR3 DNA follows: TGTGCCAGCAGCGGCTCAGCGTTTAATTCACCCCTCCACTTT.

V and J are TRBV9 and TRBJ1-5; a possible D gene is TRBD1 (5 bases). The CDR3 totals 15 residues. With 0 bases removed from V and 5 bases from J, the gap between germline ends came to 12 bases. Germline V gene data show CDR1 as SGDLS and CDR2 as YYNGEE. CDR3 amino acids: CASSVGWGEDQPQHF. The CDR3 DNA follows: TGTGCCAGCAGCGTAGGGTGGGGGGAGGATCAGCCCCAGCATTTT.